Below, one T cell receptor beta chain is given with its context. The antigen is unknown. Looked up from germline, CDR1 is SGHAT and CDR2 is FQNNGV. The CDR3 consists of 14 residues. This sample was included in a study of OX40 agonist ivuxolimab in advanced cancers. Study details: Ivuxolimab doses were 0.01, 0.1, 0.3, 1.5, 3 or 10 mg/kg every 2 weeks. Study-level results: In the 0.1 to 3.0 mg/kg range, CD4+ and CD8+ blood T cells had expanded clonally by week 6. People who partly responded at 0.1-3.0 mg/kg had some of the least clonal expansion seen.

The protocol was immunoSEQ multiplex PCR, while the TCRdb copy is restricted to in-frame clones and leaves out a portion. The sample yields about 60,000 clones, around 85% seen once. The chain uses TRBV11-2 and TRBJ2-5; a weak D match, TRBD1 (6 bases). The end of the DNA fits TRBJ2-7 better, so the J call may be wrong. The sequencing here drew on CD4+ or CD8+ T cells sorted from blood, taken in a trial of the OX40 agonist ivuxolimab. This TCR was recovered from an adult with an advanced solid tumor such as melanoma, head and neck, liver or kidney cancer. The CDR3 region has the DNA TGTGCCAGCAGCTCCAGGGGCGCTTCCTACGAGCAGTACTTC. Protein product: CASSSRGASYEQYF.